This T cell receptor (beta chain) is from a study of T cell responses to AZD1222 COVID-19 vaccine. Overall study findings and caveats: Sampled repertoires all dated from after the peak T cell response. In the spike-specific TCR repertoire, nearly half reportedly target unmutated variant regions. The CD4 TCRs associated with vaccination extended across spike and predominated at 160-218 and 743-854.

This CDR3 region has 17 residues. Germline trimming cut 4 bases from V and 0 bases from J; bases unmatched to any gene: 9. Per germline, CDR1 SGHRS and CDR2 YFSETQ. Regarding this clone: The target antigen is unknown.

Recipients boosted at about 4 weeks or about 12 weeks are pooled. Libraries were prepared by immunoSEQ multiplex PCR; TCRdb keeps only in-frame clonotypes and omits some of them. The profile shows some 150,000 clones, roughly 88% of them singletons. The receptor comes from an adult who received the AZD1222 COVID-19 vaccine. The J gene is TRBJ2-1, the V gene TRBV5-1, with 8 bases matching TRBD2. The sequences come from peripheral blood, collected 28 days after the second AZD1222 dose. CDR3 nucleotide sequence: TGCGCCAGCAGCCGACTTAGCGGGGATAGCTCCTACAATGAGCAGTTCTTC. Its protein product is CASSRLSGDSSYNEQFF.